This T cell receptor beta chain originates from a study of blood T cell repertoires in COVID-19. About the study: The cDNA or gDNA used as material had been derived from T cells, B-cell-depleted T cells, or PBMCs.

The repertoire was sequenced with immunoSEQ multiplex PCR; TCRdb's copy has only in-frame clones and lacks some. Of a few hundred thousand clones listed, around 91% are singletons. The CDR3 sequence is 19 residues long. The germline V gene has CDR1 LGHDT and CDR2 YNNKEL (reference sequence). V shed 2 bases and J 0 bases; nucleotides not matched to a gene: 9. This rearrangement joins TRBV3-1 (or the pseudogene TRBV3-2) to TRBJ2-6; 8 bases align to TRBD1. Sequencing input: peripheral blood. The receptor's source is a woman in her forties with COVID-19, enrolled during active disease. The CDR3 sequence is CASSQINRGVGSGANVLTF. DNA for the CDR3: TGTGCCAGCAGCCAAATCAACAGGGGGGTAGGCTCTGGGGCCAACGTCCTGACTTTC.